Listed below are T cell receptor beta chains from one sample, sequenced in a study of monozygotic twins with inflammatory bowel disease. TCRdb reanalyzed the 5' RACE reads, giving one entry per CDR3 protein sequence and no DNA. In all, the sample yields about 450,000 distinct CDR3 sequences. The specimen sequenced was blood. These receptors all come from a human donor with ulcerative colitis or Crohn's disease, or a healthy co-twin of an affected twin (not recorded which). Each CDR3 is given with its conserved first and last residue. Fields, in order: V gene, J gene, CDR3 protein.

v_call: TRBV7-2; j_call: TRBJ2-7; cdr3_aa: CASSRTRAEGYEQYF
v_call: TRBV29-1; j_call: TRBJ1-1; cdr3_aa: CSVHGALGGTEAFF
v_call: TRBV7-9; j_call: TRBJ2-7; cdr3_aa: CASSLVSSGYEQYF
v_call: TRBV6-2/TRBV6-3; j_call: TRBJ2-1; cdr3_aa: CASSRAVDTYNEQFF
v_call: TRBV28; j_call: TRBJ1-1; cdr3_aa: CASSPGQPTPPPGF
v_call: TRBV6-5; j_call: TRBJ2-7; cdr3_aa: CASSYSAQTYEQYF
v_call: TRBV11-2; j_call: TRBJ2-3; cdr3_aa: CASSLDLSSGRRSTDTQYF
v_call: TRBV7-3; j_call: TRBJ1-2; cdr3_aa: CASSPQPQAYGYTF
v_call: TRBV5-1; j_call: TRBJ2-1; cdr3_aa: CASSLEGNEQFF
v_call: TRBV5-1; j_call: TRBJ2-2; cdr3_aa: CASSITGELFF
v_call: TRBV6-5; j_call: TRBJ1-1; cdr3_aa: CASSYDAMNTEAFF
v_call: TRBV4-1; j_call: TRBJ2-7; cdr3_aa: CASRLGPASYEQYF
v_call: TRBV12-3/TRBV12-4; j_call: TRBJ2-2; cdr3_aa: CASKFGGGISGELFF
v_call: TRBV20-1; j_call: TRBJ2-1; cdr3_aa: CSAPRGDRDNEQFF
v_call: TRBV7-3; j_call: TRBJ2-1; cdr3_aa: CASSPGGGLAGVRSYNEQFF
v_call: TRBV5-1; j_call: TRBJ2-1; cdr3_aa: CASSLVTWDEQFF
v_call: TRBV2; j_call: TRBJ2-7; cdr3_aa: CASNQNLAQAEQYF
v_call: TRBV6-5; j_call: TRBJ2-5; cdr3_aa: CASSYRRGREETQYF
v_call: TRBV12-3/TRBV12-4; j_call: TRBJ1-1; cdr3_aa: CASRLTGGLEAFF
v_call: TRBV12-5; j_call: TRBJ2-6; cdr3_aa: CASGLSTGNSGANVLTF
v_call: TRBV7-8; j_call: TRBJ1-6; cdr3_aa: CASLGGVSDNSPLHF
v_call: TRBV7-3; j_call: TRBJ2-3; cdr3_aa: CASSLAGGPGDTQYF
v_call: TRBV2; j_call: TRBJ2-7; cdr3_aa: CASTLDRGPYEQYF
v_call: TRBV5-1; j_call: TRBJ2-1; cdr3_aa: CASRSLAGVINEQFF
v_call: TRBV5-6; j_call: TRBJ1-3; cdr3_aa: CASSLGFSSNTIYF
v_call: TRBV27; j_call: TRBJ2-7; cdr3_aa: CASSTSLAGSYEQYF
v_call: TRBV27; j_call: TRBJ2-7; cdr3_aa: CASSSLGGGIYEQYF
v_call: TRBV20-1; j_call: TRBJ1-2; cdr3_aa: CSARGRGDYGYTF
v_call: TRBV5-1; j_call: TRBJ2-2; cdr3_aa: CASSFLDRGQGGELFF
v_call: TRBV24-1; j_call: TRBJ1-2; cdr3_aa: CATSDSTGNGYTF
v_call: TRBV28; j_call: TRBJ2-2; cdr3_aa: CASSPHTTGELFF
v_call: TRBV4-3; j_call: TRBJ2-1; cdr3_aa: CASSQDRGQQFF
v_call: TRBV12-5; j_call: TRBJ1-2; cdr3_aa: CASGLAPTTGAYGYTF
v_call: TRBV11-3; j_call: TRBJ2-2; cdr3_aa: CASSLGGRQAGELFF
v_call: TRBV20-1; j_call: TRBJ2-3; cdr3_aa: CSARGGAGGAADTQYF
v_call: TRBV9; j_call: TRBJ2-1; cdr3_aa: CASSGGWSGRYNEQFF
v_call: TRBV6-1; j_call: TRBJ2-2; cdr3_aa: CASSMGLAGAGGELFF
v_call: TRBV4-2; j_call: TRBJ2-3; cdr3_aa: CASSQEGGVSTDTQYF
v_call: TRBV7-3; j_call: TRBJ2-1; cdr3_aa: CASSYGQDNEQFF
v_call: TRBV20-1; j_call: TRBJ1-1; cdr3_aa: CSAGGGDTEAFF
v_call: TRBV6-2/TRBV6-3; j_call: TRBJ2-2; cdr3_aa: CASSYLDGRTRKELFF
v_call: TRBV6-2/TRBV6-3; j_call: TRBJ2-1; cdr3_aa: CASSPLGPEQFF
v_call: TRBV28; j_call: TRBJ2-4; cdr3_aa: CASKPTGTGRNIQYF
v_call: TRBV6-1; j_call: TRBJ2-1; cdr3_aa: CASKVSGPPYNEQFF
v_call: TRBV28; j_call: TRBJ2-1; cdr3_aa: CASRKPDGVRGQFF
v_call: TRBV5-1; j_call: TRBJ2-3; cdr3_aa: CASSLEVGRTDTQYF
v_call: TRBV5-5; j_call: TRBJ2-3; cdr3_aa: CASSLVGGAATDTQYF
v_call: TRBV9; j_call: TRBJ2-7; cdr3_aa: CASSVEPSYTDEQYF
v_call: TRBV10-3; j_call: TRBJ2-7; cdr3_aa: CAISGLTGGHYEQYF
v_call: TRBV9; j_call: TRBJ2-3; cdr3_aa: CASSGPDYTLTDTQYF